The clone carrying this T cell receptor (beta chain) appeared a few times. TCRdb itself ran the 5' RACE reads through MiXCR, one entry per CDR3 protein. The sample lists roughly 720,000 distinct CDR3 sequences; around a sixth were seen once. These data originate in a study of identical twins. V was shortened by 7 bases and J by 0 bases, with 12 bases between the two germline ends. This CDR3 has 14 residues. The same data also went into a second study, on T cells expressing NK-cell markers. In that study: The authors sequenced eight donors, of whom seven were HCMV-seropositive and one was seronegative. As a fraction of CD8+ T cells, dominant NKG2C+ clonotypes reached roughly 1.0-7.0% in a handful of donors.

The chain has TRBV12-3 or TRBV12-4 and TRBJ1-1, with D unclear. The clonotype comes from a woman aged 18-29 years in good health. Sequencing input: PBMCs. DNA for the CDR3: TGTGCCAGCAATGAACGGATCATGAACACTGAAGCTTTCTTT. As protein: CASNERIMNTEAFF.